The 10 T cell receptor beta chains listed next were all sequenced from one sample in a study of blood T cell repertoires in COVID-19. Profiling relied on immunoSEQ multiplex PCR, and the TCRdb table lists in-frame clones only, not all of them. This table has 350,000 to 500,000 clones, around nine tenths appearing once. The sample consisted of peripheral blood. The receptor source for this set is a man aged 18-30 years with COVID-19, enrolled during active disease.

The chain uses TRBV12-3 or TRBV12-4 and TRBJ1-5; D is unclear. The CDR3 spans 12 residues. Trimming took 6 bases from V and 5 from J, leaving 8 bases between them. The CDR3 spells CASSLPYQPQHF. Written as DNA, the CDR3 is TGTGCCAGCAGCCTACCGTATCAGCCCCAGCATTTT.

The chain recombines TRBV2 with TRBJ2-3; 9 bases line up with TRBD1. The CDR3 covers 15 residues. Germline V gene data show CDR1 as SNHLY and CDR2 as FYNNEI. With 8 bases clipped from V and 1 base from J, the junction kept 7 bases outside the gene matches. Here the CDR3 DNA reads TGTGCCAGCGGGGACAGGGAGTGGGGCACAGATACGCAGTATTTT. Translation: CASGDREWGTDTQYF.

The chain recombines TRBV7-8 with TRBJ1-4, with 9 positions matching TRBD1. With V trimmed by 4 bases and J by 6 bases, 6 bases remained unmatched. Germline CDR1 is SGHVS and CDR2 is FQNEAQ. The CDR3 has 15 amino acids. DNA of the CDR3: TGTGCCAGCAGCTACAGGGGGCTCTTTGATGAAAAACTGTTTTTT. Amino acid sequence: CASSYRGLFDEKLFF.

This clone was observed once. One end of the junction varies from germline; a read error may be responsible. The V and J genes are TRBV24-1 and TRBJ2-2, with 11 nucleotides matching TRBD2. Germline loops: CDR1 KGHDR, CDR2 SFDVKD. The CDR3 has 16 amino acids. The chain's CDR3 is CATRDSSGGRTGELFF. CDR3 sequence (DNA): TGTGCCACCAGGGATTCTAGCGGGGGGCGGACCGGGGAGCTGTTTTTT.

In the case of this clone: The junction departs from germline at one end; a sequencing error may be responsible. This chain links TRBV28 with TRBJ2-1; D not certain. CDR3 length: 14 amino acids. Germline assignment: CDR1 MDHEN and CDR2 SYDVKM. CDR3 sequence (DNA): TGTGCCAGCAGTATATGGACCATGAGGAATGAGCAGTTCTTC. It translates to CASSIWTMRNEQFF.

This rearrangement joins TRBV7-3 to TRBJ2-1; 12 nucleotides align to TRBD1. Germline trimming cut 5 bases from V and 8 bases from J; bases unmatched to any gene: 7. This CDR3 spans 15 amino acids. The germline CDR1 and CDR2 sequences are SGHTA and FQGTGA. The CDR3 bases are TGTGCCAGCAGCCCGGGACAGGGGGCATTGTATGAGCAGTTCTTC. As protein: CASSPGQGALYEQFF.

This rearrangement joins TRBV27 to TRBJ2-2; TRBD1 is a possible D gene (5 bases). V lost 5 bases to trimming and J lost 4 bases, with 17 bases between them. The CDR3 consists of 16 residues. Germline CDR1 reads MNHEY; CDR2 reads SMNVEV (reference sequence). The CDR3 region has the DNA TGTGCCAGCAGTCCATCTCCAGGGTCCGGCACCGGGGAGCTGTTTTTT. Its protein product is CASSPSPGSGTGELFF.

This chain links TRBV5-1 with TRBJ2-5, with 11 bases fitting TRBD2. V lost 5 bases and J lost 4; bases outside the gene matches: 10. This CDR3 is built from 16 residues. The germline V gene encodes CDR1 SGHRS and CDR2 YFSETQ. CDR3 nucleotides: TGCGCCAGCAGTCGGCTAGCGGGAGGCGGGCGAGAGACCCAGTACTTC. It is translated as CASSRLAGGGRETQYF.

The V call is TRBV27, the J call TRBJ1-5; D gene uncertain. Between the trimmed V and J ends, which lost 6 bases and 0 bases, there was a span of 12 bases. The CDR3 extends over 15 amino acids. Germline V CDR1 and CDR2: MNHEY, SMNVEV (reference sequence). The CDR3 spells CASSTDINSNQPQHF. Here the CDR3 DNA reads TGTGCCAGCAGCACTGACATAAATAGCAATCAGCCCCAGCATTTT.

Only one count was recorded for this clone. The CDR3: CASSQFGQSTDTQYF. DNA of the CDR3: TGCGCCAGCAGCCAATTCGGACAGAGCACAGATACGCAGTATTTT. The J gene is TRBJ2-3, the V gene TRBV4-1; D is perhaps TRBD1 (6 bases). Deletions cut 2 bases from V and 0 bases from J, with 9 bases between. The CDR3 runs to 15 residues. CDR1 MGHRA and CDR2 YSYEKL come from the germline V gene.